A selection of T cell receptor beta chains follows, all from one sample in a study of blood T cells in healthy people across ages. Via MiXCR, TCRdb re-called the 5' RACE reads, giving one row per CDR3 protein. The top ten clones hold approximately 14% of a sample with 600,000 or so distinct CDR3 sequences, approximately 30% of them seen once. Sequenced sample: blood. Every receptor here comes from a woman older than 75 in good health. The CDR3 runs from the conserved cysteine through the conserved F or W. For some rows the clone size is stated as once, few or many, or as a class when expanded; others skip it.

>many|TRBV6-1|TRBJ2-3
CASSELAASTDTQYF
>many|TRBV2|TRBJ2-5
CASNGGIRETQYF
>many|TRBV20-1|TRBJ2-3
CSARNPVASDTQYF
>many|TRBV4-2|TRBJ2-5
CASSQVLAGTTAQETQYF
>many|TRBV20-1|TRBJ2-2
CSARDQGNGELFF
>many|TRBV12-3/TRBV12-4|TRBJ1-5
CASSTREPGNQPQHF
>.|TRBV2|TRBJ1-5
CASSEDVNQPQHF
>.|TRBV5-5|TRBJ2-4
CASRVLGGRYIQYF
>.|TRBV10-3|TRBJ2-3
CAISGPARGRTDTQYF
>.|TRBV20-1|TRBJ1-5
CSAPDRGNQPQHF
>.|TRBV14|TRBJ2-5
CASSPFGVLQYF
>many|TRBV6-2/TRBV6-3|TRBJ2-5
CASSYPFSETQYF
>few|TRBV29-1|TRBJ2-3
CSVKTLGGHGDTQYF
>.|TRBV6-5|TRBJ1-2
CASSSQGRYGYTF
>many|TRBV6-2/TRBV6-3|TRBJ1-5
CASRRTGTDNQPQHF
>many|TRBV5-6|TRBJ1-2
CASSLADRDNYGYTF
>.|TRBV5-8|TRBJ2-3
CASSFDRGLDMQYF
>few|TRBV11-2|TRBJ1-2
CASSLVGGRTNGYTF
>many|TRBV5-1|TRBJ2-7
CASSLAMGLSYEQYF
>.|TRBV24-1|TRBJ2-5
CATSDSPTGMEETQYF